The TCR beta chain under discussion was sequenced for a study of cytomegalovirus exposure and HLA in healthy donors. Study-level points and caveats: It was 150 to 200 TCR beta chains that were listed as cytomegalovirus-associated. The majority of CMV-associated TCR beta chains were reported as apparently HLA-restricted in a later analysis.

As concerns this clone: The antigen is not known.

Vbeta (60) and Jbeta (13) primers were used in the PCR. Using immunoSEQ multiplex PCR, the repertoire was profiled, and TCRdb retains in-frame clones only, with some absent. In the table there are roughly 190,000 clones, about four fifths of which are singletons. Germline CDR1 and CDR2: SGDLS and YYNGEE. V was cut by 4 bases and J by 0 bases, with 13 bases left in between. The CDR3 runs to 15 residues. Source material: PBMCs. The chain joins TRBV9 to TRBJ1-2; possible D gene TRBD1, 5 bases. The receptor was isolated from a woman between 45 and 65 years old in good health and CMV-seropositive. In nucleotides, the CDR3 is TGTGCCAGCAGCTCCGAGGCGGGGCCTAACTATGGCTACACCTTC. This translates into CASSSEAGPNYGYTF.